A single sample gave rise to the 2 T cell receptor beta chains below, sequenced in a study of human thymus T cells. The study used thymus tissue resected during corrective heart surgery. Method: immunoSEQ multiplex PCR; TCRdb's copy keeps in-frame clones and lacks some. The sample has some 130,000 clones; 90% to 95% are singletons. The sample consisted of thymus tissue. The source is a boy younger than two with a congenital heart defect but otherwise immunologically healthy.

The sample holds one count of this clone. This chain connects TRBV28 to TRBJ2-7, with 9 positions matching TRBD2. Germline V CDR1 and CDR2: MDHEN, SYDVKM. V dropped 4 bases and J dropped 4; count of bases not matched to a gene: 11. This CDR3 has 16 amino acids. CDR3 amino acids: CASSSPLAGEGYEQYF. DNA of the CDR3: TGTGCCAGCAGTTCGCCTTTAGCGGGGGAGGGTTACGAGCAGTACTTC. Together with reference TRBV28 and TRBJ2-7, the CDR3 gives the full variable domain: DVKVTQSSRYLVKRTGEKVFLECVQDMDHENMFWYRQDPGLGLRLIYFSYDVKMKEKGDIPEGYSVSREKKERFSLILESASTNQTSMYLCASSSPLAGEGYEQYFGPGTRLTVT.

The V and J genes are TRBV15 and TRBJ1-4, with a tentative D call TRBD1 (5 bases). CDR3 length equals 17 residues. The ends were cut back, 0 bases at V and 7 bases at J, with 18 bases in the middle. The germline CDR1 and CDR2 sequences are LNHNV and YYDKDF (reference sequence). The CDR3 is CATSRDLTGALGEKLFF. In DNA form, the CDR3 reads TGTGCCACCAGCAGAGATCTTACCGGGGCCCTTGGTGAAAAACTGTTTTTT.